The rows below give T cell receptor beta chains drawn from one sample of a study of shared clonotypes between healthy human individuals. Measured with immunoSEQ multiplex PCR; TCRdb has only the in-frame clones, and not every one. The sample lists 500,000 to 700,000 clones; approximately 95% were seen once. The sequenced sample consisted of naive CD8+ T cells sorted from blood. These receptors were taken from a woman in her thirties in good health. The CDR3 runs from the conserved cysteine through the conserved F or W. D genes are given only for firm matches. Size is stated for part of the rows, as once, few or many counts, or as a class when the clone is expanded.

d_gene	j_gene	v_gene	abundance	CDR3aa	CDR3nt
-	TRBJ2-7	TRBV5-8	-	CASGTGIRYEQYF	TGTGCCAGCGGAACAGGGATCCGCTACGAGCAGTACTTC
-	TRBJ1-1	TRBV10-2	-	CASRGGTEAFF	TGCGCCAGCAGGGGGGGGACTGAAGCTTTCTTT
-	TRBJ2-3	TRBV7-9	once	CASSSGQTSSTDTQYF	TGTGCCAGCAGTTCCGGACAGACTTCTAGCACAGATACGCAGTATTTT
-	TRBJ2-7	TRBV19	-	CASSIAAGAYEQYF	TGTGCCAGTAGTATTGCGGCAGGGGCCTACGAGCAGTACTTC
-	TRBJ1-5	TRBV6-5	few	CASSYGQNLGEPQHF	TGTGCCAGCAGTTACGGACAGAACCTCGGGGAGCCCCAGCATTTT
-	TRBJ1-1	TRBV30	-	CAWSPKGQNTEAFF	TGTGCCTGGAGTCCCAAGGGACAGAACACTGAAGCTTTCTTT
TRBD1	TRBJ2-1	TRBV13	-	CASSSKWDRMYNEQFF	TGTGCCAGCAGCTCGAAATGGGACAGGATGTACAATGAGCAGTTCTTC
TRBD2	TRBJ2-3	TRBV7-3	-	CASSLGSGRGTDTQYF	TGTGCCAGCAGCTTAGGAAGCGGGAGGGGCACAGATACGCAGTATTTT
-	TRBJ1-3	TRBV5-1	-	CASSTTGTSGNTIYF	TGCGCCAGCAGCACCACCGGGACATCTGGAAACACCATATATTTT
TRBD2	TRBJ2-1	TRBV27	-	CASSLGGLSPNEQFF	TGTGCCAGCAGTTTAGGGGGACTATCCCCCAATGAGCAGTTCTTC